These 27 T cell receptor beta chains were sequenced from one sample in a study of T cell responses to AZD1222 COVID-19 vaccine (dated by TCRdb to the early 2020s). The time point label here, explained by the study, means: about 28 days (+/-7) after the second vaccine dose. The library was made by the immunoSEQ multiplex PCR assay. TCRdb mirrors the immuneACCESS table, restricted to in-frame sequences. Some clones are absent from its copies; in checked studies, under half trace to an unresolved V gene, and the reason for the others is unknown. A total of roughly 180,000 clones appear in this sample, approximately 89% of them only once. The top ten hold approximately 3.7% of the sample. The source was peripheral blood, collected 28 days after the second AZD1222 dose. These receptors all come from an adult who received the AZD1222 COVID-19 vaccine.

The rearrangement links TRBV5-1 to TRBJ2-3, with 8 bases lining up with TRBD1. The junction had 18 bases not matched to a gene; V was cut back by 5 bases and J by 4 bases. Looked up from germline, CDR1 is SGHRS and CDR2 is YFSETQ. This CDR3 is built from 18 residues. This CDR3 reads CASRRQGYGTLYADTQYF. The CDR3 bases are TGCGCCAGCAGGAGACAGGGGTACGGGACTCTATACGCAGATACGCAGTATTTT.

This clone was picked up one time. CDR3 coding DNA: TGTGCCAGCAGTAAGGGGACAGGGAATGAAAAACTGTTTTTT. Amino acid sequence: CASSKGTGNEKLFF. This chain uses TRBV2 with TRBJ1-4; 9 bases are shared with TRBD1. The V segment lost 5 bases and the J segment 5 bases; nucleotides outside the gene matches: 3. The germline V gene has CDR1 SNHLY and CDR2 FYNNEI. The CDR3 totals 14 residues.

The gene calls are TRBV25-1 and TRBJ1-1; possibly TRBD1 for D (5 bases). This CDR3 spans 15 amino acids. The germline V gene encodes CDR1 MGHDK and CDR2 SYGVNS. Trimming cost V 1 base and J 4 bases, with 13 bases left between them. The CDR3 DNA follows: TGTGCCAGCAGTGAATTGGGCAGCGGGGGCACTGAAGCTTTCTTT. Protein: CASSELGSGGTEAFF.

The genes are TRBV4-1 and TRBJ1-5; 8 nucleotides match TRBD1. Germline V lookup: CDR1 MGHRA, CDR2 YSYEKL. The CDR3 length is 15 residues. V lost 4 bases to trimming and J lost 2 bases; unmatched junction nucleotides: 4. CDR3 coding DNA: TGCGCCAGCAGCCTCCCGGACAGGGGCAATCAGCCCCAGCATTTT. It yields the protein CASSLPDRGNQPQHF.

This chain uses TRBV19 with TRBJ2-3; D unresolved. The CDR3 runs to 17 residues. Germline lookup yields CDR1 LNHDA and CDR2 SQIVND (reference sequence). Trimming left V 1 base short and J 5 bases short, with 19 bases between. Here the CDR3 DNA reads TGTGCCAGTAGTATAGTCGCAGGTCCCTGGGATGGAGATACGCAGTATTTT. Protein sequence: CASSIVAGPWDGDTQYF.

CDR3 residues: CASSLPRTNPQETQYF. Here the CDR3 DNA reads TGTGCCAGCAGTTTACCCCGGACCAACCCCCAAGAGACCCAGTACTTC. The gene calls are TRBV28 and TRBJ2-5; D is ambiguous. Germline V gives CDR1 MDHEN, CDR2 SYDVKM. This CDR3 spans 16 amino acids. Trimming shortened V by 2 bases and J by 1 base, and 14 bases separated the two germline ends.

This clone was seen a single time. This chain joins TRBV6-5 and TRBJ2-1; D not resolved. Trimming removed 7 bases from V and 10 bases from J, with 14 bases in between. This CDR3 has 12 amino acids. The germline CDR1 and CDR2 sequences are MNHEY and SVGAGI. The CDR3 reads CASNPLFGEQFF. DNA for the CDR3: TGTGCCAGCAATCCGCTATTCGGGGAGCAGTTCTTC.

The V and J genes are TRBV6-5 and TRBJ2-2, with 7 bases matching TRBD1. CDR3 length: 14 amino acids. CDR1 and CDR2 (germline): MNHEY, SVGAGI. Losses at the gene ends were 5 bases for V and 7 bases for J; bases not matched to a gene: 7. The CDR3 region has the DNA TGTGCCAGCAGTAGGACCCGACAGGGCGGGGAGCTGTTTTTT. Translation gives CASSRTRQGGELFF.

The chain couples TRBV5-1 to TRBJ1-1; TRBD1 might be the D (5 bases). CDR1 and CDR2 (germline): SGHRS, YFSETQ. Trimming left V 3 bases short and J 3 bases short, with 9 bases between. This CDR3 is built from 13 residues. The DNA for the CDR3 is TGCGCCAGCAGCTGGGACGATGACACTGAAGCTTTCTTT. Translation gives CASSWDDDTEAFF.

The chain is built from TRBV11-3 and TRBJ2-2; D gene unclear. Germline values: CDR1 SGHNT, CDR2 YENEEA. This CDR3 is built from 14 residues. Trimming took 1 base from V and 1 from J, leaving 4 bases between them. The CDR3: CASSLGGNTGELFF. CDR3 nucleotide sequence: TGTGCCAGCAGCTTAGGAGGGAACACCGGGGAGCTGTTTTTT.

The chain uses TRBV3-1 (or the pseudogene TRBV3-2) and TRBJ1-5; 9 bases match TRBD1. The CDR3 has 14 residues. CDR1 is LGHDT and CDR2 is YNNKEL in the germline V gene (reference sequence). Trimming at V came to 3 bases and at J to 7 bases, leaving 4 bases not matched to a gene. This CDR3 reads CASSHGQGSQPQHF. As DNA, the CDR3 is TGTGCCAGCAGCCACGGACAGGGGAGCCAGCCCCAGCATTTT.

The chain employs TRBV29-1 and TRBJ2-7; D is ambiguous. The V end was cut by 4 bases, the J end by 3 bases, with 4 bases between. This CDR3 is built from 10 residues. The germline V gene has CDR1 SQVTM and CDR2 ANQGSEA. The CDR3 sequence: CSVVGYEQYF. In DNA form, the CDR3 reads TGCAGCGTTGTAGGCTACGAGCAGTACTTC.

This clone was picked up one time. The chain combines TRBV20-1 with TRBJ2-7; 9 nucleotides agree with TRBD1. The CDR3 has 14 amino acids. V shed 3 bases and J 3 bases; nucleotides not matched to a gene: 6. Looked up from germline, CDR1 is DFQATT and CDR2 is SNEGSKA (reference sequence). DNA for the CDR3: TGCAGTGCTAGTTGGGGACAGGGAGGCTACGAGCAGTACTTC. This translates into CSASWGQGGYEQYF.

V and J are TRBV11-2 and TRBJ2-1; D is uncertain. The germline V gene has CDR1 SGHAT and CDR2 FQNNGV. This CDR3 has 12 residues. V gave up 5 bases and J gave up 0 bases, with 2 bases separating them. The chain's CDR3 is CASSVSYNEQFF. The CDR3 nucleotides read TGTGCCAGCAGCGTCTCCTACAATGAGCAGTTCTTC.

The gene calls are TRBV2 and TRBJ2-7, with unresolved D. The V gene's germline CDR1 is SNHLY and CDR2 FYNNEI. Trimming pared 4 bases from V and 4 bases from J, leaving 11 bases between. This CDR3 is built from 13 residues. The CDR3 region is CASSVLASYEQYF. The CDR3 DNA follows: TGTGCCAGCAGTGTATTAGCTTCGTACGAGCAGTACTTC. The variable domain in full, completed from reference TRBV2 and TRBJ2-7, reads EPEVTQTPSHQVTQMGQEVILRCVPISNHLYFYWYRQILGQKVEFLVSFYNNEISEKSEIFDDQFSVERPDGSNFTLKIRSTKLEDSAMYFCASSVLASYEQYFGPGTRLTVT.

The rearrangement uses TRBV5-8 and TRBJ1-6, with D perhaps matching TRBD1 (5 bases). In germline, CDR1 is SGHTS, CDR2 YDEGEE. The germline V and J ends were trimmed by 4 bases and 8 bases, with 16 bases remaining between them. This CDR3 comprises 15 residues. CDR3: CASSPRDPSDSPLHF. The DNA for the CDR3 is TGTGCCAGCAGCCCCCGGGACCCCTCTGATTCACCCCTCCACTTT.

V and J are TRBV19 and TRBJ1-2; the D is unclear. Trimming removed 6 bases from V and 6 bases from J, with 14 bases in between. This CDR3 comprises 13 residues. Germline assignment: CDR1 LNHDA and CDR2 SQIVND (reference sequence). CDR3: CASSRDVWNGYTF. The CDR3 region has the DNA TGTGCCAGTAGCCGAGACGTCTGGAATGGCTACACCTTC.

The J gene is TRBJ2-1, the V gene TRBV5-6; D is unclear. Trimming removed 6 bases at V and 0 bases at J, with 10 bases between. The CDR3 totals 14 residues. Germline CDR1 reads SGHDT; CDR2 reads YYEEEE. The CDR3 DNA reads as TGTGCCAGCATCCGGAGCCACTCCTACAATGAGCAGTTCTTC. This codes for CASIRSHSYNEQFF.

The J gene is TRBJ2-4, the V gene TRBV11-2, with D perhaps TRBD1 or TRBD2 (5 bases each). The CDR3 contains 14 residues. Per germline, CDR1 SGHAT and CDR2 FQNNGV. V shed 4 bases and J shed 8 bases, with 15 bases lying between them. In nucleotides, the CDR3 is TGTGCCAGCAGCTGGGGACCCGCGTCAGACATTCAGTACTTC. Encoded protein: CASSWGPASDIQYF.

The V gene is TRBV7-2, the J gene TRBJ2-1; D is tentatively TRBD1 or TRBD2 (6 bases each). This CDR3 has 14 amino acids. Trimming shortened V by 7 bases and J by 4 bases, and 14 bases separated the two germline ends. Germline CDR1 is SGHTA and CDR2 is FQGNSA. CDR3 region: CASKVGGGYNEQFF. The CDR3 coding sequence is TGTGCCAGCAAAGTCGGGGGCGGATACAATGAGCAGTTCTTC.

CDR3 residues: CASSARQGTEAFF. CDR3 nucleotides: TGTGCCAGCAGCGCCCGACAGGGCACTGAAGCTTTCTTT. V gene TRBV7-2 combines with J gene TRBJ1-1, with 7 bases lining up with TRBD1. Germline CDR1 is SGHTA and CDR2 is FQGNSA. The CDR3 loop spans 13 amino acids. V lost 5 bases to trimming and J lost 4 bases; unmatched junction nucleotides: 4.

V and J are TRBV15 and TRBJ1-2, with D maybe TRBD1 (5 bases). The CDR3 extends over 16 amino acids. Germline lookup yields CDR1 LNHNV and CDR2 YYDKDF (reference sequence). Trimming removed 0 bases at V and 3 bases at J, with 14 bases between. The CDR3: CATSRDLWGRDYGYTF. CDR3 bases: TGTGCCACCAGCAGAGATCTTTGGGGACGGGACTATGGCTACACCTTC.

The V gene is TRBV18, the J gene TRBJ1-3, with 7 positions matching TRBD1. V dropped 3 bases and J dropped 3; count of bases not matched to a gene: 2. The germline gives CDR1 KGHSH, CDR2 LQKENI. The CDR3 covers 14 residues. In nucleotides, the CDR3 is TGTGCCAGCTCACCGCAGGGGGTTGGAAACACCATATATTTT. Translating it yields CASSPQGVGNTIYF.

V usage is TRBV29-1 and J usage is TRBJ1-2; D is unclear. The V end lost 0 bases, the J end lost 8 bases, and 4 bases lay between the germline ends. Germline loops: CDR1 SQVTM, CDR2 ANQGSEA. The CDR3 length is 10 residues. The CDR3 loop is CSVEDGGYTF. The CDR3 region has the DNA TGCAGCGTTGAAGATGGCGGCTACACCTTC.

V gene TRBV19 combines with J gene TRBJ2-7; 12 bases align to TRBD2. The CDR3 has 17 amino acids. Germline CDR1 LNHDA, CDR2 SQIVND (reference sequence). V trimming: 3 bases; J trimming: 2 bases; junction bases outside the gene matches: 8. CDR3 nucleotides: TGTGCCAGTAGTATGGAGTGGGCTAGCGGGAGGGCCTACGAGCAGTACTTC. It translates to CASSMEWASGRAYEQYF.

V gene TRBV12-5 combines with J gene TRBJ1-1; tentative D call: TRBD1 (5 bases). This CDR3 spans 16 amino acids. Germline CDR1 is LGHNT and CDR2 is FRNRAP. V lost 3 bases and J 0 bases, leaving 14 bases between the germline ends. The CDR3 sequence is CASGFWAGRMNTEAFF. CDR3 sequence (DNA): TGTGCTAGTGGTTTCTGGGCAGGGCGCATGAACACTGAAGCTTTCTTT.

The J gene is TRBJ1-4, the V gene TRBV19; perhaps TRBD1 as D (6 bases). Trimming removed 5 bases at V and 4 bases at J, with 23 bases between. This CDR3 has 18 amino acids. Germline lookup yields CDR1 LNHDA and CDR2 SQIVND (reference sequence). The CDR3: CASSYPRGRGGGNEKLFF. CDR3 sequence (DNA): TGTGCCAGTAGTTACCCCCGGGGCAGGGGAGGAGGTAATGAAAAACTGTTTTTT.